One sample yielded the 17 T cell receptor beta chains listed below, sequenced in a study of cytomegalovirus exposure and HLA in healthy donors (dated by TCRdb to the late 2010s). Libraries were constructed by the immunoSEQ multiplex PCR assay. The multiplex PCR relied on a mix of 60 forward primers for TCR Vbeta segments and 13 reverse primers for TCR Jbeta segments. The source is immuneACCESS, and TCRdb retained only in-frame sequences with V and J called. Part of the clones is not carried over; for the studies checked, unresolved V genes explain less than half of this, and the remainder is unexplained. The sample contains about 43,000 clones, 51% of them found a single time. The ten largest clones represent 6% of the sample. The sequenced sample consisted of PBMCs. Every receptor here comes from a man aged 60 to 75 in good health and CMV-seronegative.

The chain is built from TRBV28 and TRBJ2-5, with 9 nucleotides matching TRBD2. CDR3 size: 14 residues. From germline, CDR1 is MDHEN and CDR2 SYDVKM. Unmatched junction bases numbered 10, after V lost 9 bases and J lost 5 bases. The CDR3: CASRRAGGSETQYF. CDR3 DNA: TGTGCCAGTCGGCGAGCGGGAGGTTCCGAGACCCAGTACTTC.

Only a few counts were recorded for this clone. CDR3 region: CASSVSGFDAPQHF. The CDR3 nucleotides are TGTGCCAGCTCAGTCTCAGGTTTTGATGCGCCCCAGCATTTT. The chain has TRBV18 and TRBJ1-5; no clear D. This CDR3 is built from 14 residues. CDR1 KGHSH and CDR2 LQKENI come from the germline V gene. Trimming took 5 bases from V and 9 from J, leaving 17 bases between them.

The V gene is TRBV25-1, the J gene TRBJ1-1; 11 bases align to TRBD1. The CDR3 extends over 14 amino acids. Germline CDR1 is MGHDK and CDR2 is SYGVNS. Trimming cost V 4 bases and J 6 bases; bases outside gene matches: 4. As DNA, the CDR3 is TGTGCCAGCAGTGCCCGGACAGGGGGCTCTGAAGCTTTCTTT. It specifies CASSARTGGSEAFF.

The chain uses TRBV7-2 and TRBJ2-1; no firm D call. Looked up from germline, CDR1 is SGHTA and CDR2 is FQGNSA. CDR3 length: 11 residues. V shed 5 bases and J shed 10 bases, with 9 bases lying between them. This chain's CDR3 is CASSPQEEQFF. The CDR3 nucleotides read TGTGCCAGCAGCCCCCAAGAGGAGCAGTTCTTC.

The genes are TRBV30 and TRBJ1-2; D remains ambiguous. Germline loops: CDR1 GTSNPN, CDR2 SVGIG (reference sequence). V shed 5 bases and J shed 4 bases, with 11 bases lying between them. The CDR3 spans 12 residues. The CDR3 reads CAWCPGSYGYTF. The CDR3 DNA reads TGTGCCTGGTGCCCCGGGAGCTATGGCTACACCTTC.

This sequence joins TRBV6-1 and TRBJ1-5, with D tentatively TRBD1 (6 bases). V dropped 5 bases and J dropped 4 bases, with 12 bases sitting between them. Germline values: CDR1 MNHNS, CDR2 SASEGT. The CDR3 sequence is 14 residues long. The CDR3 nucleotides read TGTGCCAGCAGTATTCAGGGGCCAAATCAGCCCCAGCATTTT. Its translation is CASSIQGPNQPQHF.

The chain combines TRBV5-6 with TRBJ2-2, with D uncertain. Germline CDR1 SGHDT, CDR2 YYEEEE. The V end was cut by 4 bases, the J end by 2 bases, with 12 bases between. This CDR3 has 15 residues. In DNA, the CDR3 is TGTGCCAGCAGCCATTGGGCAGGCAACACCGGGGAGCTGTTTTTT. This sequence encodes CASSHWAGNTGELFF.

The V gene is TRBV18, the J gene TRBJ2-5; TRBD2 might be the D (5 bases). Deletions cut 3 bases from V and 5 bases from J, with 10 bases between. The CDR3 length is 13 residues. CDR1 is KGHSH and CDR2 is LQKENI in the germline V gene. CDR3 DNA sequence: TGTGCCAGCTCACCTGAGGGTAGGGAGACCCAGTACTTC. Protein product: CASSPEGRETQYF. The full variable domain, completed using reference TRBV18 and TRBJ2-5, is NAGVMQNPRHLVRRRGQEARLRCSPMKGHSHVYWYRQLPEEGLKFMVYLQKENIIDESGMPKERFSAEFPKEGPSILRIQQVVRGDSAAYFCASSPEGRETQYFGPGTRLLVL.

The rearrangement uses TRBV6-1 and TRBJ1-2, with 7 bases matching TRBD1. V gave up 0 bases and J gave up 3 bases; unmatched junction bases: 7. The germline V gene has CDR1 MNHNS and CDR2 SASEGT. The CDR3 loop spans 16 amino acids. This CDR3 is CASSEAEGARDYGYTF. The CDR3 nucleotides are TGTGCCAGCAGTGAAGCTGAGGGGGCGCGGGACTATGGCTACACCTTC.

The chain has TRBV27 and TRBJ2-3; the D is unclear. There are 11 residues in the CDR3. Germline V gives CDR1 MNHEY, CDR2 SMNVEV (reference sequence). Trimming cost V 3 bases and J 6 bases, with 4 bases left between them. In nucleotides, the CDR3 is TGTGCCAGCAGTTTGGCTGATACGCAGTATTTT. It is translated as CASSLADTQYF.

The chain employs TRBV5-1 and TRBJ1-2; TRBD1 agrees at 8 bases. Looked up from germline, CDR1 is SGHRS and CDR2 is YFSETQ. V shed 4 bases and J 5 bases; nucleotides not matched to a gene: 10. The CDR3 length is 15 residues. The CDR3 bases are TGCGCCAGCAGCCCAGGACAGGGAAGGGATTATGGCTACACCTTC. It encodes CASSPGQGRDYGYTF.

Comment on this clone: At one boundary the junction diverges from the germline segment, which might be a read error. V and J are TRBV30 and TRBJ2-1, with D possibly matching TRBD2 (6 bases). Germline assignment: CDR1 GTSNPN and CDR2 SVGIG (reference sequence). This CDR3 is 13 amino acids long. CDR3 nucleotide sequence: TGTGCCTGGATCGGAGGGAACTACAATGAGCGGTTCTTC. It is translated as CAWIGGNYNERFF.

The chain is built from TRBV18 and TRBJ2-7, with TRBD2 identical over 13 bases. The CDR3 is 17 residues long. Per germline, CDR1 KGHSH and CDR2 LQKENI. Trimming removed 4 bases from V and 0 bases from J; junction bases left unmatched: 6. CDR3 DNA: TGTGCCAGCTCACAAACTAGCGGGAGGGCCCGCTCCTACGAGCAGTACTTC. Translated: CASSQTSGRARSYEQYF. Together with reference TRBV18 and TRBJ2-7, the CDR3 gives the full variable domain: NAGVMQNPRHLVRRRGQEARLRCSPMKGHSHVYWYRQLPEEGLKFMVYLQKENIIDESGMPKERFSAEFPKEGPSILRIQQVVRGDSAAYFCASSQTSGRARSYEQYFGPGTRLTVT.

The table lists this clone with a few counts. The chain is built from TRBV19 and TRBJ2-1; D not resolved. Germline CDR1 LNHDA, CDR2 SQIVND (reference sequence). The CDR3 extends over 12 amino acids. V was clipped by 4 bases and J by 4 bases, with 5 bases between them. CDR3 residues: CASSTRYNEQFF. The DNA of the CDR3 is TGTGCCAGTAGTACCCGGTACAATGAGCAGTTCTTC.

V usage is TRBV27 and J usage is TRBJ2-7, with TRBD1 matching over 7 bases. The ends lost 0 bases at V and 3 bases at J; junction bases unmatched: 2. Germline V gene lookup returns CDR1 MNHEY and CDR2 SMNVEV (reference sequence). The CDR3 contains 14 residues. CDR3 sequence: CASSLSNRGYEQYF. CDR3 DNA: TGTGCCAGCAGTTTATCCAACAGGGGCTACGAGCAGTACTTC.

The rearrangement links TRBV11-2 to TRBJ2-5, with D tentatively TRBD2 (6 bases). Germline lookup yields CDR1 SGHAT and CDR2 FQNNGV. The CDR3 length is 15 residues. Deletions cut 3 bases from V and 1 base from J, with 12 bases between. DNA for the CDR3: TGTGCCAGCAGCTTCAACTCACTAGCCCAAGAGACCCAGTACTTC. It is translated as CASSFNSLAQETQYF.

This chain joins TRBV5-1 and TRBJ2-1; 8 nucleotides match TRBD2. This CDR3 spans 15 amino acids. CDR1 SGHRS and CDR2 YFSETQ come from the germline V gene. After removal of 1 base from V and 7 bases from J, the junction contained 7 bases not matched to a gene. The DNA of the CDR3 is TGCGCCAGCAGCTTGAGGGCGGGAGGAGGAAATGAGCAGTTCTTC. Its protein is CASSLRAGGGNEQFF.